These T cell receptor beta chains were read from a single sample in a study of T cells in localized non-small cell lung cancer. Clones were read by immunoSEQ multiplex PCR, and TCRdb kept only the in-frame ones, dropping some. Of tens of thousands of clones listed, roughly nine tenths are singletons. Sequenced here: peripheral blood, sampled before any cancer treatment. The receptors here all came from a male donor at least 60 years old with stage III squamous cell lung carcinoma. Each CDR3 is given with its conserved first and last residue. A D gene is named only where the DNA matches it firmly. Part of the rows lack a size; the others show once, few, many or a class for expanded clones.

j_call	clone_size	v_call	d_call	cdr3_aa	cdr3_nt
TRBJ2-3	-	TRBV10-3	-	CAIRDRRSTDTQYF	TGTGCCATCAGGGACAGACGGTCCACAGATACGCAGTATTTT
TRBJ2-5	-	TRBV6-6	TRBD2	CASSYPGGGQETQYF	TGTGCCAGCAGTTACCCGGGGGGAGGCCAAGAGACCCAGTACTTC
TRBJ2-2	-	TRBV11-2	TRBD2	CASSRLAGVRHTGELFF	TGTGCCAGCAGCCGACTAGCGGGGGTCCGGCACACCGGGGAGCTGTTTTTT
TRBJ1-1	-	TRBV14	-	CASQPRGAGDNAEAFF	TGTGCCAGCCAGCCAAGAGGAGCAGGGGATAACGCTGAAGCTTTCTTT
TRBJ2-2	-	TRBV7-2	-	CASSSLSGELFF	TGTGCCAGCAGCAGCTTATCCGGGGAGCTGTTTTTT
TRBJ1-5	-	TRBV28	-	CASRLQGMPQHF	TGTGCCAGCAGGCTACAGGGAATGCCCCAGCATTTT
TRBJ2-2	-	TRBV15	-	CATSKGVGELFF	TGTGCCACCAGCAAAGGGGTCGGGGAGCTGTTTTTT
TRBJ1-2	-	TRBV19	-	CASSIDRLYGYTF	TGTGCCAGTAGTATAGATCGGCTCTATGGCTACACCTTC
TRBJ1-1	-	TRBV7-2	TRBD1	CASSFRGTRNTEAFF	TGTGCCAGCAGCTTCAGGGGGACTAGGAACACTGAAGCTTTCTTT
TRBJ1-4	-	TRBV4-3	TRBD1	CASSTGTGVGKLFF	TGCGCCAGCTCCACCGGGACAGGGGTTGGGAAACTGTTTTTT
TRBJ2-3	-	TRBV11-2	TRBD1	CASSPGGADTQYF	TGTGCCAGCAGCCCAGGGGGCGCAGATACGCAGTATTTT
TRBJ1-6	-	TRBV6-5	TRBD1	CASSTAGTGFSPLHF	TGTGCCAGCAGCACTGCCGGGACAGGGTTTTCACCCCTCCACTTT
TRBJ2-2	-	TRBV29-1	TRBD2	CSVEPRGVAGELFF	TGCAGCGTTGAACCCCGGGGGGTGGCCGGGGAGCTGTTTTTT
TRBJ2-3	-	TRBV19	-	CASSIGDTQYF	TGTGCCAGTAGTATCGGAGATACGCAGTATTTT
TRBJ1-6	once	TRBV14	-	CASSQVHGRVYNSPLHF	TGTGCCAGCAGCCAAGTCCATGGCAGGGTCTATAATTCACCCCTCCACTTT
TRBJ2-4	-	TRBV9	-	CASSFFLGTAAKNIQYF	TGTGCCAGCAGCTTTTTTTTAGGGACTGCAGCCAAAAACATTCAGTACTTC
TRBJ2-1	few	TRBV7-2	-	CASSSVWGWESEQFF	TGTGCCAGCAGCTCCGTGTGGGGTTGGGAAAGTGAGCAGTTCTTC
TRBJ1-1	-	TRBV19	-	CASSSDRMNTEAFF	TGTGCCAGTAGTAGCGACAGGATGAACACTGAAGCTTTCTTT
TRBJ2-3	once	TRBV7-6	-	CASSLSTDTQYF	TGTGCCAGCAGCTTAAGCACAGATACGCAGTATTTT
TRBJ1-5	-	TRBV28	-	CASSLPGQGGQPQHF	TGTGCCAGCAGTTTACCCGGGCAGGGAGGTCAGCCCCAGCATTTT